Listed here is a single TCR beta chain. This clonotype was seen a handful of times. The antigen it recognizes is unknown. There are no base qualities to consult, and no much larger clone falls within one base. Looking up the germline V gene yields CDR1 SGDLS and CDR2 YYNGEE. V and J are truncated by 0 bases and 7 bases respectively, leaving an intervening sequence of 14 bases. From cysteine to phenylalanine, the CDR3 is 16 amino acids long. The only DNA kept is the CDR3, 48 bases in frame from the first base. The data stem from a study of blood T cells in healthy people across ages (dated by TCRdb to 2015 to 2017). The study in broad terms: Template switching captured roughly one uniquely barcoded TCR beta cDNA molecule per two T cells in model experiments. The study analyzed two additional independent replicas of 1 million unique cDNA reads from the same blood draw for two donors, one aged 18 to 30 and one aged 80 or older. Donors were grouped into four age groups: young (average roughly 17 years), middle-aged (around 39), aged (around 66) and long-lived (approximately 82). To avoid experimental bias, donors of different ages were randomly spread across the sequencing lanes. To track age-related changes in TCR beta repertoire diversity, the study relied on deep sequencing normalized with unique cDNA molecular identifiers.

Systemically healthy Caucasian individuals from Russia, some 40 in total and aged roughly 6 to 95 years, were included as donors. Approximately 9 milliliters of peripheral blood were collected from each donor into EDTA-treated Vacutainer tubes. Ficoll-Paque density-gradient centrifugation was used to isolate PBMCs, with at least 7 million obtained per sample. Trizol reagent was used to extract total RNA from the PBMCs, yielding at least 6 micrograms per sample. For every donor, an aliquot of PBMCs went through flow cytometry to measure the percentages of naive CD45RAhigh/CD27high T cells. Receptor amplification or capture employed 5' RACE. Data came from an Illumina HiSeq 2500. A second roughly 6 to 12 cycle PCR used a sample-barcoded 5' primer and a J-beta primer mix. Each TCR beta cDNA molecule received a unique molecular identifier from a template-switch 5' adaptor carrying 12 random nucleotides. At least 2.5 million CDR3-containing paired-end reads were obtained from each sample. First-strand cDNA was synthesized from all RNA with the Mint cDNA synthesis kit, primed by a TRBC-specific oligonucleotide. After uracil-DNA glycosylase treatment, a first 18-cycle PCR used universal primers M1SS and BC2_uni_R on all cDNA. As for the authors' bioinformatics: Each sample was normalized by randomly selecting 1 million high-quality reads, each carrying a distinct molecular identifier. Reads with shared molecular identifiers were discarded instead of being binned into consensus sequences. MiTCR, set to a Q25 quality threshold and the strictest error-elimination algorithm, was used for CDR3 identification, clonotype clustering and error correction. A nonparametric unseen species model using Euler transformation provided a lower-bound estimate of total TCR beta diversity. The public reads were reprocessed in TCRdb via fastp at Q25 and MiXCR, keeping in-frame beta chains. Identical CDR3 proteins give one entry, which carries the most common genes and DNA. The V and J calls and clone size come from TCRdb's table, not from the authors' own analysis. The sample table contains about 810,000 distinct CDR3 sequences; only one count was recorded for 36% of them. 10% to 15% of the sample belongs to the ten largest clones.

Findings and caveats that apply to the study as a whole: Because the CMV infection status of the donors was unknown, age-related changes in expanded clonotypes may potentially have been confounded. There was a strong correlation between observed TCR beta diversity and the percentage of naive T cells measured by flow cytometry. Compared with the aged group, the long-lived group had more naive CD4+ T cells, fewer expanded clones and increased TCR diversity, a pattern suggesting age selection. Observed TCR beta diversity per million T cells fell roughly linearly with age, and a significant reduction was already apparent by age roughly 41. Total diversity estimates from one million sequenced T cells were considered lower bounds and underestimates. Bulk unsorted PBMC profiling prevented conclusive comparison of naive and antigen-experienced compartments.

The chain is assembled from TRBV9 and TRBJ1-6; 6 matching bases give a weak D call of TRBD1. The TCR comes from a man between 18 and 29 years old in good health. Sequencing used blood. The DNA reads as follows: TGTGCCAGCAGCGTAGGTGGCAGGGGAGTCAATTCACCCCTCCACTTT. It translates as CASSVGGRGVNSPLHF. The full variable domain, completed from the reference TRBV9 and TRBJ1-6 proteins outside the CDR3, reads DSGVTQTPKHLITATGQRVTLRCSPRSGDLSVYWYQQSLDQGLQFLIQYYNGEERAKGNILERFSAQQFPDLHSELNLSSLELGDSALYFCASSVGGRGVNSPLHFGNGTRLTVT.